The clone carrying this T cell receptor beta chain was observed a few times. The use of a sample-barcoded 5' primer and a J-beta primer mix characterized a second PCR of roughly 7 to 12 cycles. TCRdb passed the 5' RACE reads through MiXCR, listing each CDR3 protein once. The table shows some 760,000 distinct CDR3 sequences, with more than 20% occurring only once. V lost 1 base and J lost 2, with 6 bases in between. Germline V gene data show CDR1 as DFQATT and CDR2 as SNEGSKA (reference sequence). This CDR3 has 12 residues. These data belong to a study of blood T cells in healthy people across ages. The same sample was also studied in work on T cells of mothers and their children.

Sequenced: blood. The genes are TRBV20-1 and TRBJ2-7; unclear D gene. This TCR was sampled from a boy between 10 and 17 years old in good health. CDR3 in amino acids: CSARARTYEQYF. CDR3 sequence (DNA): TGCAGTGCTAGAGCTAGGACCTACGAGCAGTACTTC.